The entry below describes one T cell receptor beta chain. Germline CDR1 MNHEY, CDR2 SVGAGI. V dropped 2 bases and J dropped 7; count of bases not matched to a gene: 6. The CDR3 length is 15 residues. Repertoires were generated with immunoSEQ multiplex PCR, while TCRdb's copy carries only in-frame clones and drops some. The table lists roughly 70,000 clones, more than 85% of them singletons. Time point reported: newly diagnosed, previously untreated cHL patient sample. The data stem from a study of PD-1 blockade in classical Hodgkin lymphoma. This clonotype was sampled from a human donor with classical Hodgkin lymphoma. The sequenced sample was peripheral blood mononuclear cells (PBMCs). The chain employs TRBV6-5 and TRBJ2-1, with 9 bases lining up with TRBD2. DNA for the CDR3: TGTGCCAGCAGTTACACAGCGGGAGGATCTAATGAGCAGTTCTTC. Translating gives CASSYTAGGSNEQFF.